The 4 T cell receptor beta chains given below trace back to one sample, sequenced in a study of human T cells and chemical hapten exposure. The time point here: patch test 2, 6 weeks after DPC sensitization. Treatment here: therapeutic diphenylcyclopropenone sensitization with weekly scalp DPC. TCRdb analysed the RACE reads with MiXCR anew, one entry per CDR3 protein. The table lists approximately 89,000 distinct CDR3 sequences, 6.5% to 8% of them singletons. The source was whole blood, collected in connection with sensitization to the hapten diphenylcyclopropenone (DPC). The receptors shown here come from a woman aged 25 to 45 with alopecia areata. Some clones in this sample may be carry-over from other donors' samples.

The V and J genes are TRBV30 and TRBJ1-2, with 8 positions matching TRBD1. Germline V gives CDR1 GTSNPN, CDR2 SVGIG (reference sequence). The CDR3 is made up of 17 amino acids. After removal of 4 bases from V and 0 bases from J, the junction contained 13 bases not matched to a gene. CDR3 residues: CAWIAGTGGPSNYGYTF. The CDR3 DNA follows: TGTGCCTGGATCGCGGGGACAGGTGGGCCGTCTAACTATGGCTACACCTTC.

The sample holds many counts of this clonotype. This chain joins TRBV29-1 and TRBJ2-7; D possibly corresponds to TRBD1 (7 bases). The CDR3 has 12 residues. The V end was cut by 5 bases, the J end by 4 bases, with 12 bases between. Germline values: CDR1 SQVTM, CDR2 ANQGSEA. CDR3 nucleotides: TGCAGCGTTATGGAGGGGGCGTACGAGCAGTACTTC. Translating gives CSVMEGAYEQYF.

This clonotype was counted at least ten times. CDR3 bases: TGTGCCAGCAGCCCTTTTTTCCAAAAGCCCCACGAGCAGTACTTC. Translating gives CASSPFFQKPHEQYF. The chain combines TRBV11-2 with TRBJ2-7, with D uncertain. The V gene's germline CDR1 is SGHAT and CDR2 FQNNGV. Trimming removed 5 bases from V and 5 bases from J, with 19 bases in between. This CDR3 comprises 15 residues.

In this sample, this clonotype turned up a few times. The V call is TRBV5-4, the J call TRBJ1-6; 8 bases fit TRBD1. Germline lookup yields CDR1 SGHNT and CDR2 YYREEE (reference sequence). Trimming removed 4 bases from V and 7 bases from J; junction bases left unmatched: 16. The CDR3 has 18 amino acids. The CDR3 reads CASSETGTGPFTNSPLHF. CDR3 in DNA: TGTGCCAGCAGCGAAACCGGGACAGGCCCCTTCACAAATTCACCCCTCCACTTT. Supplemented by reference TRBV5-4 and TRBJ1-6, the full variable domain reads ETGVTQSPTHLIKTRGQQVTLRCSSQSGHNTVSWYQQALGQGPQFIFQYYREEENGRGNFPPRFSGLQFPNYSSELNVNALELDDSALYLCASSETGTGPFTNSPLHFGNGTRLTVT.